The source of this T cell receptor (beta chain) is a study of cytomegalovirus exposure and HLA in healthy donors. Study-wide results and caveats: As was reported, the classifier diagnosed cytomegalovirus status with high specificity and sensitivity. Listed as cytomegalovirus-associated were 164 TCR beta chains.

The ends were cut back, 0 bases at V and 0 bases at J, with 9 bases in the middle. The CDR3 spans 16 residues. CDR1 MNHNY and CDR2 SVGAGI come from the germline V gene (reference sequence). The data were produced by immunoSEQ multiplex PCR, yet TCRdb's version contains in-frame clones alone and is incomplete. Among about 200,000 clones listed, about 81% were seen once. With regard to this clone: Its antigen is unknown.

The sequencing sample was made of PBMCs. The J gene is TRBJ1-3, the V gene TRBV6-6, with D unclear. The TCR sequence derives from a woman aged 30 to 39 in good health and CMV-seronegative. The chain's CDR3 is CASSYSKGSSGNTIYF. The CDR3 DNA reads as TGTGCCAGCAGTTACTCGAAAGGGAGCTCTGGAAACACCATATATTTT.